This T cell receptor beta chain was documented in a study of shared clonotypes between healthy human individuals. Study summary: Three plates each covered CD4 naive and memory; CD8 naive two, CD8 memory one.

This clone came up once. Every subset's genomic DNA went evenly onto several immunoSEQ plates. TCRdb keeps only in-frame clones here, not all; method: immunoSEQ multiplex PCR. There are approximately 530,000 clones in the sample; roughly 95% occur only once, and approximately 0.067% lies in the top ten. Sequenced input: naive CD4+ T cells sorted from blood. Noted subset: CD45RA+ positively selected. The receptor was isolated from a woman aged 25 to 39 in good health.

CDR3 DNA sequence: TGTGCCAGCAGTTTAAAGCCTATTCCCGGGACAGGGAATCAGCCCCAGCATTTT. Translating it yields CASSLKPIPGTGNQPQHF. V usage is TRBV27 and J usage is TRBJ1-5; 9 bases fit TRBD1. CDR1 and CDR2 (germline): MNHEY, SMNVEV (reference sequence). The ends lost 2 bases at V and 4 bases at J; junction bases unmatched: 12. The CDR3 has 18 amino acids.